A selection of T cell receptor beta chains follows, all from one sample in a study of OX40 agonist ivuxolimab in advanced cancers. Only in-frame clones appear in the TCRdb table, and some are missing; sequencing was by immunoSEQ multiplex PCR. Of more than 70,000 clones listed, around nine tenths are singletons. This material consisted of CD4+ or CD8+ T cells sorted from blood, taken in a trial of the OX40 agonist ivuxolimab. The source is an adult with an advanced solid tumor such as melanoma, head and neck, liver or kidney cancer. The CDR3 runs from the conserved cysteine through the conserved F or W. D genes are given only for firm matches. Where a row states a size, it is once, few, many or the class of an expanded clone; other rows omit it.

.	TRBV19	TRBJ2-6	.	TGTGCCAGTAGTATCGGGGGCGGGGCCAACGTCCTGACTTTC	CASSIGGGANVLTF
.	TRBV6-4	TRBJ2-1	.	TGTGCCAGCAGTGCGCGAACAGGGAAAGTTTACAATGAGCAGTTCTTC	CASSARTGKVYNEQFF
TRBD2	TRBV28	TRBJ2-3	.	TGTGCCGTCGGGGGGGATGCAGATACGCAGTATTTT	CAVGGDADTQYF
.	TRBV30	TRBJ1-1	.	TGTGCCTGGACGGGGCAGGCCACTGAAGCTTTCTTT	CAWTGQATEAFF
TRBD1	TRBV28	TRBJ1-2	.	TGTGCCAGCAGTTTATCGGGCCAGGGGGATAACTATGGCTACACCTTC	CASSLSGQGDNYGYTF
.	TRBV14	TRBJ2-7	.	TGTGCCAGCAGCCCCGGACAGAAGCAGTACTTC	CASSPGQKQYF
.	TRBV27	TRBJ1-4	.	TGTGCCAGCGGGTCCAGGGCCTCAACTAATGAAAAACTGTTTTTT	CASGSRASTNEKLFF
TRBD1	TRBV7-2	TRBJ1-2	once	TGTGCCAGCAGCTTGACCAGGGGGTCTGGTGGCTACACCTTC	CASSLTRGSGGYTF
.	TRBV10-3	TRBJ2-1	.	TGTGCCATCAGTGAGTACGGGACCAGGGGACACAATGAGCAGTTCTTC	CAISEYGTRGHNEQFF
TRBD1	TRBV12-5	TRBJ1-2	.	TGTGCTAGTGGGTCATCGGACAGGAAGGGACTTGATGGCTACACCTTC	CASGSSDRKGLDGYTF
TRBD2	TRBV7-2	TRBJ2-1	.	TGTGCCAGCAGCTTTCTAGCGGGGGCCTACAATGAGCAGTTCTTC	CASSFLAGAYNEQFF
.	TRBV19	TRBJ2-4	.	TGTGCCAGTAGTCCAAGAGGGTTCAGTACCAAAAACATTCAGTACTTC	CASSPRGFSTKNIQYF
.	TRBV25-1	TRBJ2-1	.	TGTGCCAGCAGTGTTGGGATTTACAATGAGCAGTTCTTC	CASSVGIYNEQFF
.	TRBV6-5	TRBJ2-7	.	TGTGCCAGCAGCCGTTGGACAGAATCCTACGAGCAGTACTTC	CASSRWTESYEQYF
TRBD2	TRBV6-6	TRBJ2-1	.	TGTGCCAGTAGCGGGTCCTCCTACAATGAGCAGTTCTTC	CASSGSSYNEQFF
.	TRBV18	TRBJ1-6	.	TGTGCCAGCTCACCGCTACAGACAGGCGCTTCACCCCTCCACTTT	CASSPLQTGASPLHF
.	TRBV7-9	TRBJ1-2	.	TGTGCCAGCAGCGACGAAAGGGGCGGCTACACCTTC	CASSDERGGYTF
.	TRBV5-1	TRBJ2-5	.	TGCGCCAGCAGCTTGGGGCTAGGGGGACAAGAGACCCAGTACTTC	CASSLGLGGQETQYF
TRBD1	TRBV5-1	TRBJ1-4	.	TGCGCCAGCAGCCCATCGCCCGGGACAGGGGGCGAAAAACTGTTTTTT	CASSPSPGTGGEKLFF
.	TRBV7-2	TRBJ2-2	.	TGTGCCAGCAGCGCCAGGGCGAACACCGGGGAGCTGTTTTTT	CASSARANTGELFF
.	TRBV5-6	TRBJ2-4	.	TGTGCCAGCAGCTTCCGACATTTTCTAGCCAAAAACATTCAGTACTTC	CASSFRHFLAKNIQYF
.	TRBV30	TRBJ2-3	.	TGTGCCTGTGGGGAGACAGCCTGGGGAGATACGCAGTATTTT	CACGETAWGDTQYF
.	TRBV11-3	TRBJ2-3	.	TGTGCCAGCAGCTTTAGTCCGACAGATACGCAGTATTTT	CASSFSPTDTQYF
.	TRBV4-2	TRBJ1-3	.	TGTGCCAGCAGCCAAGATGCGGGCCAGGCTGGAAACACCATATATTTT	CASSQDAGQAGNTIYF
.	TRBV29-1	TRBJ1-2	.	TGCAGCGCCCACACCAACTATGGCTACACCTTC	CSAHTNYGYTF
.	TRBV27	TRBJ2-4	.	TGTGCCAGCACGGGACGCGGACTAGCCAAAAACATTCAGTACTTC	CASTGRGLAKNIQYF
TRBD1	TRBV4-1	TRBJ1-4	.	TGCGCCAGCGAACCCGGACAGGGGGCGAATGAAAAACTGTTTTTT	CASEPGQGANEKLFF
TRBD1	TRBV27	TRBJ1-2	once	TGTGCCAGCAGTTTTAACCGGCGCATAGGACAGGGGGCGCGTGGCTACACCTTC	CASSFNRRIGQGARGYTF
.	TRBV21-1	TRBJ1-1	.	TGTGCCAGCATCTTGACAGGCCTGAACACTGAAGCTTTCTTT	CASILTGLNTEAFF
.	TRBV30	TRBJ2-1	.	TGTGCCTGGAAAACGGGGGTCTACAATGAGCAGTTCTTC	CAWKTGVYNEQFF
.	TRBV15	TRBJ1-1	.	TGTGCCACCAGCAGAGTTGTTCCGGCTGAAGCTTTCTTT	CATSRVVPAEAFF
.	TRBV6-1	TRBJ1-2	.	TGTGCCAGCAGTGAAAGACGCCAGGGGAACCCTGGCTACACCTTC	CASSERRQGNPGYTF
.	TRBV18	TRBJ1-1	.	TGTGCCAGCTCACCTTCTCAGAGGGGTGGGAACACTGAAGCTTTCTTT	CASSPSQRGGNTEAFF
TRBD2	TRBV5-4	TRBJ2-1	.	TGTGCCAGCAGCTTGAGGGCGGGAGGGCTCACGTACAATGAGCAGTTCTTC	CASSLRAGGLTYNEQFF
TRBD2	TRBV28	TRBJ2-5	.	TGTGCCAGCACCCTGGGGGGGTACGAGACCCAGTACTTC	CASTLGGYETQYF
TRBD1	TRBV6-6	TRBJ1-5	.	TGTGCCAGCAGTCTTCCCGACAGGGGTCGTGGTCAGCCCCAGCATTTT	CASSLPDRGRGQPQHF